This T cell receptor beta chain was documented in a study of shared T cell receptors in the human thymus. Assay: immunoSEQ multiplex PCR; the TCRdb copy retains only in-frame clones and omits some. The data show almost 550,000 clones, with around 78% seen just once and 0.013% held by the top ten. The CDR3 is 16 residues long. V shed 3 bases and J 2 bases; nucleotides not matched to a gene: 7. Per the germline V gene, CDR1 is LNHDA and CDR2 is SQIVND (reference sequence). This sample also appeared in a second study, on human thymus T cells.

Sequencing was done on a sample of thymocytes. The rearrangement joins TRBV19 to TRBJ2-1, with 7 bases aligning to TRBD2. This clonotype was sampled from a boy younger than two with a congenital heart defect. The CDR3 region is CASSMSTSIAYNEQFF. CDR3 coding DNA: TGTGCCAGTAGTATGTCGACTAGCATCGCCTACAATGAGCAGTTCTTC. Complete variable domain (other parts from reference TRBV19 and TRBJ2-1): DGGITQSPKYLFRKEGQNVTLSCEQNLNHDAMYWYRQDPGQGLRLIYYSQIVNDFQKGDIAEGYSVSREKKESFPLTVTSAQKNPTAFYLCASSMSTSIAYNEQFFGPGTRLTVL.